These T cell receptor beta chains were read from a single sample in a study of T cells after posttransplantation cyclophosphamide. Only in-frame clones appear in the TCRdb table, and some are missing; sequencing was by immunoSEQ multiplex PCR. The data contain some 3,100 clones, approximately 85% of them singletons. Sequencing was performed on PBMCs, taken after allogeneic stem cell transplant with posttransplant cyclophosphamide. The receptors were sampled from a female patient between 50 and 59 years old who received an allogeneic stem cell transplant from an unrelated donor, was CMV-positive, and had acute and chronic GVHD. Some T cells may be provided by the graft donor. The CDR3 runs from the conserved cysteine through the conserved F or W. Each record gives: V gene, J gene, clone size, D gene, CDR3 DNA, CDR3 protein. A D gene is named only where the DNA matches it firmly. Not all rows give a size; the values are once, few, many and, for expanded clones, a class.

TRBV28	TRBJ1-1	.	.	TGTGCCAGCACCTTAGAACTGAACACTGAAGCTTTCTTT	CASTLELNTEAFF
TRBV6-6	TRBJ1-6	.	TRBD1	TGTGCCAGCAGCGGTACAGGGGTCTATAATTCACCCCTCCACTTT	CASSGTGVYNSPLHF
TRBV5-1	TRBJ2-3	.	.	TGCGCCAGCAGCTTGGAGGCGGGGGCCCCAGATACGCAGTATTTT	CASSLEAGAPDTQYF
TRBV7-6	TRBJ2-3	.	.	TGTGCCAGCAGCTCACGCAGGGACACAGATACGCAGTATTTT	CASSSRRDTDTQYF
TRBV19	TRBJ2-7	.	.	TGTGCCAGTAGTATAGATGGAGGTCCCTACGAGCAGTACTTC	CASSIDGGPYEQYF
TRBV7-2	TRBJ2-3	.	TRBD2	TGTGCCAGCATTACTAGCGGTGGGGCGGATACGCAGTATTTT	CASITSGGADTQYF
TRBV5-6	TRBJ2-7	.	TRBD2	TGTGCCAGCAGCTTGGGACTAGCGGGGGGGTACGAGCAGTACTTC	CASSLGLAGGYEQYF
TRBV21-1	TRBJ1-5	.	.	TGTGCCAGCAGCAAAGCGGGAAGGCCCCCTGGCGGGGCAGCCTACTATAGCAATCAGCCCCAGCATTTT	CASSKAGRPPGGAAYYSNQPQHF
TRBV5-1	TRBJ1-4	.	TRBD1	TGCGCCAGCAGCACGGGACAGGGTGCAACTAATGAAAAACTGTTTTTT	CASSTGQGATNEKLFF
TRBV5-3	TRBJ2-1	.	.	TGTGCCAGAAGCTTGGCCTCTAGCGGAGGGGGACGGGGGTACAATGAGCAGTTCTTC	CARSLASSGGGRGYNEQFF
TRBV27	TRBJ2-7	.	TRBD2	TGTGCCAGCAGGAGGGGACTAGCGGGAGACAGCGAGCAGTACTTC	CASRRGLAGDSEQYF
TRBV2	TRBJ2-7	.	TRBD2	TGTGCCAGCAGTGGACTAGCGGGAGGCGGACGGGAGCAGTACTTC	CASSGLAGGGREQYF
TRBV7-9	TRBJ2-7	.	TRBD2	TGTGCCAGCAGCTTTTCGGGGGGGGCTTACGAGCAGTACTTC	CASSFSGGAYEQYF
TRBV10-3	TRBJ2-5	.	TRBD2	TGTGCCATCAGTGAGTCGGCTAGCGGGGGGGCAAAGACCCAGTACTTC	CAISESASGGAKTQYF
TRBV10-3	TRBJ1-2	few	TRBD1	TGTGCCATCAGGGAAGACAGGGACTATGGCTACACCTTC	CAIREDRDYGYTF
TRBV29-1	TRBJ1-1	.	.	TGCAGCGTGGGGGGGGAATTAGGCGGCTTGAACACTGAAGCTTTCTTT	CSVGGELGGLNTEAFF
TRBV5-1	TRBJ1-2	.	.	TGCGCCAGCAGGCTAGGCGACAACTATGGCTACACCTTC	CASRLGDNYGYTF
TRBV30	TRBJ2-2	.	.	TGTGCCTGGAGAGGGGAATCCGGGGAGCTGTTTTTT	CAWRGESGELFF
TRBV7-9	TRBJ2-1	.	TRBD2	TGTGCCAGCAGCTTAGTTTCTGGACTAGACAATGAGCAGTTCTTC	CASSLVSGLDNEQFF
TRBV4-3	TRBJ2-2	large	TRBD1	TGCGCCAGCAGCCAAGCTTCAGGGGGCCTGAACACCGGGGAGCTGTTTTTT	CASSQASGGLNTGELFF
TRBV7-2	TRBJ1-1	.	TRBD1	TGTGCCAGCAGCTTAGCAGGGGGCTACACTGAAGCTTTCTTT	CASSLAGGYTEAFF
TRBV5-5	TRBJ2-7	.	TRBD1	TGTGCCAGCAGCTTAAAAGGGTCTGGGGCAGGGGGCCACGAGCAGTACTTC	CASSLKGSGAGGHEQYF
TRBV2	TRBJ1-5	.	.	TGTGCCAGCAGTGAAATGGGCTCCGTCAATCAGCCCCAGCATTTT	CASSEMGSVNQPQHF
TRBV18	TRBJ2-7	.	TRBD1	TGTGCCAGCTCCCAAGGACAGGGGTCATTCTACGAGCAGTACTTC	CASSQGQGSFYEQYF
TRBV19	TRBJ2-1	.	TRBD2	TGTGCCAGTAGACAACTAGCGGTTGCCGTGCAGTTCTTC	CASRQLAVAVQFF
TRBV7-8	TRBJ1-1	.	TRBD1	TGTGCCAGCAGCTTATGGGACAGACCGAACACTGAAGCTTTCTTT	CASSLWDRPNTEAFF
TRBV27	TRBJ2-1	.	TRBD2	TGTGCCAGCAAGCTACGCGAGCGGGAGCGTCACAATGAGCAGTTCTTC	CASKLRERERHNEQFF
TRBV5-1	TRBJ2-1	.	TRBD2	TGCGCCAGCAGCTTGGAAGCGGGGTATTACTCCTACAATGAGCAGTTCTTC	CASSLEAGYYSYNEQFF
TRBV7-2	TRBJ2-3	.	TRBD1	TGTGCCAGCAGCTCCGGGACAGGGGAGAATACGCAGTATTTT	CASSSGTGENTQYF
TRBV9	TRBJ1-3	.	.	TGTACCAGCAGCCCGAACCCAGGGCCCGGAAACACCATATATTTT	CTSSPNPGPGNTIYF
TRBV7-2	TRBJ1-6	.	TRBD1	TGTGCCAGCAGCCAACCTTTGGGGACAGCGGCCCTCCACTTT	CASSQPLGTAALHF
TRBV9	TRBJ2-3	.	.	TGTGCCAGCTTGGAGGGCACCCGCAATCCGCAAATAGATACGCAGTATTTT	CASLEGTRNPQIDTQYF
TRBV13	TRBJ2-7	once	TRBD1	TGTGCCAGCAGCTTAGGACAGGGGGCGAATGGGGAGCAGTACTTC	CASSLGQGANGEQYF
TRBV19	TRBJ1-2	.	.	TGTGCCAGTAACCCGACCCGCTTCAGGTTTAATAACTATGGCTACACCTTC	CASNPTRFRFNNYGYTF
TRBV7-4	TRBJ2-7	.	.	TGTGCCAGCAGCTTAGGCGGGGGCGCGTCCCACGAGCAGTACTTC	CASSLGGGASHEQYF
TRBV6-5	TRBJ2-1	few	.	TGTGCCAGCAGCGATATGCCCAGGGTGAATGAGCAGTTCTTC	CASSDMPRVNEQFF
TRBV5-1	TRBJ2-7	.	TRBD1	TGCGCCAGCAGCTTGGGCGACAGGGTGACCTACGAGCAGTACTTC	CASSLGDRVTYEQYF
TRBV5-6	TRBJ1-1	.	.	TGTGCCAGCACCCTAGGCCAGATGAACACTGAAGCTTTCTTT	CASTLGQMNTEAFF
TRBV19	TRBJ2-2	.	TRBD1	TGTGCCAGTAGTTTAGGACAGGGTAACACCGGGGAGCTGTTTTTT	CASSLGQGNTGELFF
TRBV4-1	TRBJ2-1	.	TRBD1	TGCGCCAGCAGCCAAGATACTCCGGGACAGGGGAACAATGAGCAGTTCTTC	CASSQDTPGQGNNEQFF
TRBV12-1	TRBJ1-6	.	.	TGTGCCACCCCCCCCGGCAGGGGGCAGTCACCCCTCCACTTT	CATPPGRGQSPLHF
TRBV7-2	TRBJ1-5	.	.	TGTGCCAGCAGCCGAGGAGGTATGGGCAATCAGCCCCAGCATTTT	CASSRGGMGNQPQHF
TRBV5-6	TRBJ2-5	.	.	TGTGCCAGCAGCCTACGGCCAGGGATGGGGGAGACCCAGTACTTC	CASSLRPGMGETQYF
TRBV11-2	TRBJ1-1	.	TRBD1	TGTGCCAGCAGCCCGTGGACAGGGAACACTGAAGCTTTCTTT	CASSPWTGNTEAFF
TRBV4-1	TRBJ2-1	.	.	TGCGCCAGCAGCCCCATCGGCGGGCGGGACTTGTTCTACAATGAGCAGTTCTTC	CASSPIGGRDLFYNEQFF
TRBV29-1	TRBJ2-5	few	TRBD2	TGCAGCGCCGGGAGGGCCGGGGAGACCCAGTACTTC	CSAGRAGETQYF